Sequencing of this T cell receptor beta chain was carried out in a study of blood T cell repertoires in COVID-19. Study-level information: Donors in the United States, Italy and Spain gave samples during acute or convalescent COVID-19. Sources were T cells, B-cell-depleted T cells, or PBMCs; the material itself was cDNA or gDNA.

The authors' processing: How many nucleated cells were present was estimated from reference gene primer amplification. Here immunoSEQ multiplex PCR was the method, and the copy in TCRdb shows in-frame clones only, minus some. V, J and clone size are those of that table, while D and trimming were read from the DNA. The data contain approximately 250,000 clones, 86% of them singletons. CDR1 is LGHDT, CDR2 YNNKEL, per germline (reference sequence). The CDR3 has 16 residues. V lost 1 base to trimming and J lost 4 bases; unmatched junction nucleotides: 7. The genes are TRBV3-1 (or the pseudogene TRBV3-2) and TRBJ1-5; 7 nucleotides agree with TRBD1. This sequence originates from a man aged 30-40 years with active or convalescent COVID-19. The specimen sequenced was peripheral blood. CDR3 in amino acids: CASSQARTGSNQPQHF. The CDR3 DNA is TGTGCCAGCAGCCAAGCCCGGACAGGTTCTAATCAGCCCCAGCATTTT.